Listed here are 20 T cell receptor beta chains from one sample, sequenced in a study of T cell responses to AZD1222 COVID-19 vaccine. The repertoire was sequenced with immunoSEQ multiplex PCR; TCRdb's copy has only in-frame clones and lacks some. The sample records 150,000 or so clones, more than 75% being singletons. The sample here was peripheral blood, taken on day 0 of MenACWY control vaccination. The receptors come from an adult in good health.

The chain combines TRBV5-1 with TRBJ1-2, with a tentative D call TRBD1 (6 bases). The CDR3 consists of 13 residues. Germline V CDR1 and CDR2: SGHRS, YFSETQ. V lost 5 bases to trimming and J lost 8 bases, with 16 bases between them. The CDR3 DNA follows: TGCGCCAGCAGTCCGGGGGGGCGGATCGGCTACACCTTC. This gives the protein CASSPGGRIGYTF.

V gene TRBV7-9 combines with J gene TRBJ2-5; D unclear. CDR1 SEHNR and CDR2 FQNEAQ come from the germline V gene (reference sequence). This CDR3 comprises 12 residues. V was clipped by 5 bases and J by 0 bases, with 4 bases between them. CDR3 sequence reads: CASSKYQETQYF. CDR3 bases: TGTGCCAGCAGCAAGTACCAAGAGACCCAGTACTTC.

The genes are TRBV5-4 and TRBJ1-5; no definite D call. The CDR3 is made up of 15 amino acids. CDR1 is SGHNT and CDR2 is YYREEE in the germline V gene (reference sequence). V was pared by 1 base and J by 1 base, with 9 bases between. This chain's CDR3 is CASSLYGVSNQPQHF. Here the CDR3 DNA reads TGTGCCAGCAGCTTGTATGGGGTAAGCAATCAGCCCCAGCATTTT.

The chain recombines TRBV7-8 with TRBJ1-4, with TRBD1 matching over 9 bases. There are 14 residues in the CDR3. Germline V lookup: CDR1 SGHVS, CDR2 FQNEAQ. Germline trimming cut 6 bases from V and 7 bases from J; bases unmatched to any gene: 6. CDR3 residues: CASRPTGGGEKLFF. In DNA, the CDR3 is TGTGCCAGCAGACCTACAGGGGGCGGTGAAAAACTGTTTTTT.

The chain couples TRBV29-1 to TRBJ2-1; unclear D gene. Trimming removed 6 bases from V and 0 bases from J, with 18 bases in between. Per germline, CDR1 SQVTM and CDR2 ANQGSEA. This CDR3 is built from 16 residues. The CDR3: CSVPRGSRSSYNEQFF. In DNA, the CDR3 is TGCAGCGTCCCACGTGGCTCAAGGAGCTCCTACAATGAGCAGTTCTTC.

The chain joins TRBV14 to TRBJ1-3, with TRBD1 matching over 9 bases. The V gene end was trimmed by 4 bases and the J gene end by 15 bases; junction bases not matched to a gene: 13. Germline V lookup: CDR1 SGHDN, CDR2 FVKESK. The CDR3 loop spans 14 amino acids. The CDR3 DNA follows: TGTGCCAGCAGCCGTAGGACAGGGGACCCGATCAGATATTTT. As protein: CASSRRTGDPIRYF.

The chain joins TRBV11-2 to TRBJ2-1; 14 bases map to TRBD2. CDR1 SGHAT and CDR2 FQNNGV come from the germline V gene. This CDR3 has 16 residues. Trimming cost V 5 bases and J 9 bases; bases outside gene matches: 9. CDR3: CASSISTSGGEGEQFF. The CDR3 DNA reads as TGTGCCAGCAGCATTTCGACTAGCGGGGGGGAAGGTGAGCAGTTCTTC. Drawing the rest from reference TRBV11-2 and TRBJ2-1, the complete variable domain is EAGVAQSPRYKIIEKRQSVAFWCNPISGHATLYWYQQILGQGPKLLIQFQNNGVVDDSQLPKDRFSAERLKGVDSTLKIQPAKLEDSAVYLCASSISTSGGEGEQFFGPGTRLTVL.

This chain joins TRBV4-2 and TRBJ1-1; D is unresolved. Germline CDR1 LGHNA, CDR2 YNFKEQ. Trimming removed 1 base from V and 0 bases from J, with 12 bases in between. This CDR3 comprises 16 residues. The CDR3 DNA follows: TGTGCCAGCAGCCAAGGAAGGGCAGCTTTGAACACTGAAGCTTTCTTT. The encoded protein is CASSQGRAALNTEAFF.

Many counts were recorded for this clone. The CDR3 nucleotides read TGTGCCAGCAGTGACATCAATCAGCCCCAGCATTTT. Protein: CASSDINQPQHF. The chain recombines TRBV2 with TRBJ1-5; D unclear. Trimming removed 3 bases at V and 3 bases at J, with 3 bases between. The germline V gene encodes CDR1 SNHLY and CDR2 FYNNEI. There are 12 residues in the CDR3.

The V gene is TRBV18, the J gene TRBJ1-5; D unresolved. The CDR3 extends over 16 amino acids. Germline values: CDR1 KGHSH, CDR2 LQKENI. V was cut by 3 bases and J by 0 bases, with 12 bases left in between. The CDR3 is CASSPNGYGSNQPQHF. The CDR3, as DNA: TGTGCCAGCTCACCGAACGGGTACGGTAGCAATCAGCCCCAGCATTTT.

J is TRBJ1-4 and V is TRBV28; D is ambiguous. The V gene's germline CDR1 is MDHEN and CDR2 SYDVKM. This CDR3 is built from 13 residues. The V and J ends lost 6 bases and 5 bases respectively, with 10 bases between them. The CDR3 nucleotides are TGTGCCAGCAGGTGGATGCTAAATGAAAAACTGTTTTTT. Its protein product is CASRWMLNEKLFF.

The chain links TRBV29-1 to TRBJ1-1; D may be TRBD1 (6 bases). This CDR3 spans 15 amino acids. Germline values: CDR1 SQVTM, CDR2 ANQGSEA. V was trimmed by 7 bases and J by 4 bases, leaving 22 bases between them. The DNA of the CDR3 is TGCAGCGCAGAATCTAAGGGGGTTTGGAGCACTGAAGCTTTCTTT. This translates into CSAESKGVWSTEAFF.

This clone was seen more than once but under ten times. The rearrangement links TRBV25-1 to TRBJ1-6, with D uncertain. V shed 10 bases and J shed 8 bases, with 15 bases lying between them. Germline lookup yields CDR1 MGHDK and CDR2 SYGVNS. The CDR3 is made up of 13 amino acids. CDR3 sequence reads: CATGRTWDSPLHF. CDR3 bases: TGTGCCACCGGGAGAACTTGGGATTCACCCCTCCACTTT.

The chain joins TRBV28 to TRBJ1-2; D uncertain. The CDR3 covers 12 residues. The germline gives CDR1 MDHEN, CDR2 SYDVKM. V lost 2 bases and J lost 8, with 9 bases in between. The DNA of the CDR3 is TGTGCCAGCAGTTTAGAGCCCACGGGCTACACCTTC. Translation: CASSLEPTGYTF.

This clone was detected only a few times. The chain couples TRBV2 to TRBJ2-5, with a possible D match to TRBD2 (6 bases). Trimming removed 3 bases at V and 7 bases at J, with 12 bases between. The CDR3 extends over 13 amino acids. CDR1 and CDR2 from the germline V gene are SNHLY and FYNNEI. In DNA form, the CDR3 reads TGTGCCAGCAGTGAGGAGGGTGGTTGGACCCAGTACTTC. Translation gives CASSEEGGWTQYF. Variable domain in full (rest from reference TRBV2 and TRBJ2-5): EPEVTQTPSHQVTQMGQEVILRCVPISNHLYFYWYRQILGQKVEFLVSFYNNEISEKSEIFDDQFSVERPDGSNFTLKIRSTKLEDSAMYFCASSEEGGWTQYFGPGTRLLVL.

The chain carries TRBV5-6 and TRBJ2-7; no clear D gene. V was trimmed by 0 bases and J by 3 bases, leaving 7 bases between them. The germline V gene encodes CDR1 SGHDT and CDR2 YYEEEE. The length of the CDR3 is 13 residues. The CDR3 reads CASSLAQSYEQYV. DNA of the CDR3: TGTGCCAGCAGCTTGGCACAGAGCTACGAGCAGTACGTC.

The chain carries TRBV7-9 and TRBJ2-3, with TRBD2 identical over 12 bases. CDR3 length: 16 amino acids. Germline CDR1 SEHNR, CDR2 FQNEAQ (reference sequence). V was pared by 5 bases and J by 6 bases, with 9 bases of the junction left unmatched. CDR3 DNA: TGTGCCAGCAGCCCCCGCGGGACTAGCGGGTGGGATACGCAGTATTTT. Translation gives CASSPRGTSGWDTQYF.

The chain links TRBV7-8 to TRBJ1-5; D may be TRBD1 (6 bases). The CDR3 consists of 15 residues. Trimming stripped 1 base from V and 7 bases from J, with 14 bases between. CDR1 and CDR2 from the germline V gene are SGHVS and FQNEAQ. CDR3: CASSLVLGGGQPQHF. The CDR3, as DNA: TGTGCCAGCAGCTTAGTTTTAGGGGGGGGACAGCCCCAGCATTTT.

This clone was seen just once. The chain is built from TRBV3-1 (or the pseudogene TRBV3-2) and TRBJ1-1; 8 bases agree with TRBD1. CDR1 and CDR2 from the germline V gene are LGHDT and YNNKEL (reference sequence). The CDR3 loop spans 16 amino acids. V trimming: 4 bases; J trimming: 10 bases; junction bases outside the gene matches: 17. CDR3 loop: CASSPSDFTGGVGAFF. In nucleotides, the CDR3 is TGTGCCAGCAGCCCTTCGGATTTCACAGGGGGAGTCGGAGCTTTCTTT.

Note on this clone: The same CDR3 is also encoded by other DNA sequences in this sample. V and J are TRBV27 and TRBJ2-7; maybe TRBD1 (6 bases). Germline CDR1 and CDR2: MNHEY and SMNVEV (reference sequence). The CDR3 spans 14 residues. V was shortened by 2 bases and J by 0 bases, with 8 bases between the two germline ends. CDR3 sequence reads: CASSLRTDSYEQYF. CDR3 coding DNA: TGTGCCAGCAGTTTAAGGACAGACTCCTACGAGCAGTACTTC.